This T cell receptor (beta chain) emerged from a study of blood T cell repertoires in COVID-19. Study background: PBMCs, B-cell-depleted T cells, or T cells provided the cDNA or gDNA that made up the material.

Someone with COVID-19 had been met by exposed participants within 2 weeks before study entry. The CDR3 has 12 residues. The V end was cut by 5 bases, the J end by 15 bases, with 18 bases between. Germline V gene sequence: CDR1 MDHEN, CDR2 SYDVKM. Profiling relied on immunoSEQ multiplex PCR, and the TCRdb table lists in-frame clones only, not all of them. The data show about 430,000 clones, roughly 88% seen once. The chain employs TRBV28 and TRBJ2-3, with a weak D call TRBD1 (6 bases). The receptor's source is a young woman who had been exposed to COVID-19. Sequencing input: PBMCs or T cells enriched from blood (not recorded which). The CDR3, as DNA: TGTGCCAGCAGTCCAGCCCCCCCGGGACATTATTTT. Amino acid sequence: CASSPAPPGHYF.